The 14 T cell receptor beta chains below come from one sample, sequenced in a study of shared T cell receptors in the human thymus. The assay was immunoSEQ multiplex PCR, and TCRdb's table has in-frame clones only and misses some. This table holds 550,000 to 800,000 clones, approximately 83% found once. The sample was also reused in another study, on human thymus T cells.

The specimen was thymocytes. The receptors were sampled from a girl less than two years old with a congenital heart defect.

The V call is TRBV6-1, the J call TRBJ1-5; D is unclear. The length of the CDR3 is 14 residues. Germline CDR1 reads MNHNS; CDR2 reads SASEGT. The ends were cut back, 4 bases at V and 3 bases at J, with 10 bases in the middle. The CDR3 reads CASSGWGVNQPQHF. DNA of the CDR3: TGTGCCAGCAGTGGATGGGGAGTCAATCAGCCCCAGCATTTT.

The chain is built from TRBV7-9 and TRBJ1-1; D perhaps matches TRBD1 (6 bases). The ends were cut back, 3 bases at V and 5 bases at J, with 13 bases in the middle. Germline CDR1 SEHNR, CDR2 FQNEAQ (reference sequence). CDR3 length equals 14 residues. The CDR3 sequence: CASSFSTGKTEAFF. CDR3 nucleotides: TGTGCCAGCAGCTTCTCTACAGGGAAAACTGAAGCTTTCTTT. Full variable domain (missing parts from reference TRBV7-9 and TRBJ1-1): DTGVSQNPRHKITKRGQNVTFRCDPISEHNRLYWYRQTLGQGPEFLTYFQNEAQLEKSRLLSDRFSAERPKGSFSTLEIQRTEQGDSAMYLCASSFSTGKTEAFFGQGTRLTVV.

This chain links TRBV5-1 with TRBJ2-2; D call uncertain. This CDR3 spans 16 amino acids. The V gene lost 1 base and the J gene lost 2 bases, with 12 bases spanning the gap. Germline V gene lookup returns CDR1 SGHRS and CDR2 YFSETQ. In DNA, the CDR3 is TGCGCCAGCAGCTTGTATTCGGAGCGAAACACCGGGGAGCTGTTTTTT. Amino acid sequence: CASSLYSERNTGELFF.

CDR3 residues: CASSPYRGEQYF. In DNA form, the CDR3 reads TGTGCCAGCAGTCCCTACAGGGGCGAGCAGTACTTC. The chain links TRBV27 to TRBJ2-7, with 7 positions matching TRBD1. Per germline, CDR1 MNHEY and CDR2 SMNVEV (reference sequence). With V trimmed by 5 bases and J by 6 bases, 4 bases remained unmatched. CDR3 length equals 12 residues.

The rearrangement uses TRBV29-1 and TRBJ1-2; TRBD1 agrees at 7 bases. This CDR3 region has 12 residues. The germline gives CDR1 SQVTM, CDR2 ANQGSEA. Trimming removed 6 bases from V and 7 bases from J; junction bases left unmatched: 8. CDR3 residues: CSVLTGPGGYTF. The CDR3 nucleotides are TGCAGCGTCTTGACAGGGCCTGGTGGCTACACCTTC.

The chain employs TRBV2 and TRBJ2-4, with 16 positions matching TRBD2. From germline, CDR1 is SNHLY and CDR2 FYNNEI. This CDR3 spans 16 amino acids. The V segment lost 4 bases and the J segment 7 bases; nucleotides outside the gene matches: 4. CDR3 bases: TGTGCCAGCAGTGGGGGGACTAGCGGGGGGGATAACATTCAGTACTTC. As protein: CASSGGTSGGDNIQYF.

The V gene is TRBV30, the J gene TRBJ1-2; D gene ambiguous. Trimming cost V 5 bases and J 5 bases, with 12 bases left between them. The CDR3 contains 12 residues. CDR1 and CDR2 from the germline V gene are GTSNPN and SVGIG (reference sequence). CDR3 nucleotide sequence: TGTGCCTGGGGCAGGTTTAGTTATGGCTACACCTTC. Amino acid sequence: CAWGRFSYGYTF.

As DNA, the CDR3 is TGTGCCAGTAGAAAGGACAGGGGGCAGTACACCGGGGAGCTGTTTTTT. Translation: CASRKDRGQYTGELFF. V and J are TRBV19 and TRBJ2-2, with 11 bases identical to TRBD1. With 6 bases clipped from V and 3 bases from J, the junction kept 6 bases outside the gene matches. Germline V CDR1 and CDR2: LNHDA, SQIVND (reference sequence). The CDR3 length is 16 residues.

The V gene is TRBV19, the J gene TRBJ1-5, with D unclear. Trimming took off 3 bases at V and 3 bases at J, with 12 bases between the two ends. From germline, CDR1 is LNHDA and CDR2 SQIVND (reference sequence). CDR3 size: 15 residues. The CDR3 spells CASSMGTAFNQPQHF. CDR3 nucleotides: TGTGCCAGTAGTATGGGCACGGCCTTCAATCAGCCCCAGCATTTT.

The chain has TRBV15 and TRBJ2-7; 7 bases are a match to TRBD1. CDR1 and CDR2 (germline): LNHNV, YYDKDF (reference sequence). Trimming at V came to 1 base and at J to 0 bases, leaving 21 bases not matched to a gene. The CDR3 consists of 21 residues. The CDR3 DNA reads as TGTGCCACCAGCAGAGCGACCTTTCCGGGACAGAACAAACCTTTCTCCTACGAGCAGTACTTC. Translated, it gives CATSRATFPGQNKPFSYEQYF.

With regard to this clone: Germline and junction disagree at one end, which may indicate a read error. The rearrangement links TRBV30 to TRBJ1-1; D ambiguous. The CDR3 covers 10 residues. Germline V gene lookup returns CDR1 GTSNPN and CDR2 SVGIG (reference sequence). The CDR3 protein is CAWPDHDIIF. In DNA, the CDR3 is TGTGCCTGGCCCGATCATGACATAATCTTT.

The chain couples TRBV11-1 to TRBJ2-7; D gene ambiguous. Trimming took off 4 bases at V and 3 bases at J, with 4 bases between the two ends. Germline values: CDR1 SGHAT, CDR2 FQDESV (reference sequence). The CDR3 consists of 11 residues. The CDR3 here is CASSSNYEQYF. The CDR3 bases are TGTGCCAGCAGCTCCAACTACGAGCAGTACTTC.

The chain employs TRBV7-9 and TRBJ2-7; a weak D match, TRBD2 (6 bases). Looked up from germline, CDR1 is SEHNR and CDR2 is FQNEAQ (reference sequence). The CDR3 is made up of 14 amino acids. Trimming shortened V by 1 base and J by 6 bases, and 13 bases separated the two germline ends. For the CDR3, the DNA is TGTGCCAGCAGCTTAGAAGGAGTCGGGGGCGAGCAGTACTTC. This codes for CASSLEGVGGEQYF.

V and J are TRBV10-3 and TRBJ2-7, with unresolved D. This CDR3 has 14 residues. CDR1 and CDR2 from the germline V gene are ENHRY and SYGVKD. The V and J ends lost 2 bases and 0 bases respectively, with 8 bases between them. CDR3 in DNA: TGTGCCATCAGTGAGGCGGCTAGCTCCTACGAGCAGTACTTC. Protein sequence: CAISEAASSYEQYF.